This paragraph reports one TCR beta chain. The record originates from a study of blood T cell repertoires in COVID-19. About the study: From T cells, B-cell-depleted T cells, or PBMCs came the material, which was cDNA or gDNA.

Germline V lookup: CDR1 SGHRS, CDR2 YFSETQ. The V segment lost 4 bases and the J segment 3 bases; nucleotides outside the gene matches: 2. CDR3 length: 14 residues. Per the original methods: The authors estimated nucleated cell counts from reference gene primer amplification. The protocol was immunoSEQ multiplex PCR, while the TCRdb copy is restricted to in-frame clones and leaves out a portion. V and J calls and clone size follow that table, whereas D and trimming were derived from the DNA. The sample includes about 54,000 clones, more than 75% seen only once; the top ten take 25% to 30%. The sequenced material came from peripheral blood. The chain joins TRBV5-1 to TRBJ1-4; 8 positions agree with TRBD1. This receptor was obtained from a human donor in a cohort sampled during active COVID-19. The CDR3 DNA reads as TGCGCCAGCAGCGAGACAGGGGCTAATGAAAAACTGTTTTTT. This sequence encodes CASSETGANEKLFF.